Described below is a single T cell receptor beta chain sequence and its context. Antigen specificity is unknown. This sample was included in a study of shared clonotypes between healthy human individuals. Study results and limitations: Several donors held about 4.5% of naive CD4 clonotypes in common.

For every subset, genomic DNA was evenly distributed across several immunoSEQ plates. Some clones are missing from TCRdb's copy, which holds only in-frame ones; the method was immunoSEQ multiplex PCR. The table records about 520,000 clones, around 96% of them present only once. The CDR3 is 15 amino acids. CDR1 is SNHLY and CDR2 is FYNNEI in the germline V gene. V was clipped by 7 bases and J by 0 bases, with 16 bases between them. The chain uses TRBV2 and TRBJ2-7; TRBD2 might be the D (5 bases). The sample comprised naive CD4+ T cells sorted from blood. Subset denoted: CD45RA+ positively selected. The sequence was obtained from a woman under 40 in good health. This CDR3 is CASNPGWSLSYEQYF. CDR3 coding DNA: TGTGCCAGCAATCCGGGGTGGAGTCTCTCCTACGAGCAGTACTTC.